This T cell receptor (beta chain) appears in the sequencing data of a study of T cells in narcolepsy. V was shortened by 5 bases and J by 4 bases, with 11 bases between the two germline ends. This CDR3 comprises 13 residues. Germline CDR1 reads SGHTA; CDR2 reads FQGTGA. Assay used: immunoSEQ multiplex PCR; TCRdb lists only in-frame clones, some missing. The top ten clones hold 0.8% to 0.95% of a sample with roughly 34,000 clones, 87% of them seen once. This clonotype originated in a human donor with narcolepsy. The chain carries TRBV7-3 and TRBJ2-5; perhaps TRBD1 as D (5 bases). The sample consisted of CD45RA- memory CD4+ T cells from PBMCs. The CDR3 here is CASSPRGIETQYF. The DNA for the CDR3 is TGTGCCAGCAGCCCAAGGGGCATAGAGACCCAGTACTTC.